The source of this TCR beta chain is a study of control samples from healthy donors and cancer patients. CDR1 MNHEY and CDR2 SMNVEV come from the germline V gene (reference sequence). Trimming removed 3 bases from V and 3 bases from J, with 14 bases in between. The CDR3 consists of 15 residues. The table came from immunoSEQ multiplex PCR; TCRdb's copy has only in-frame clones and leaves some out. The repertoire consists of fewer than 85,000 clones, with about nine tenths occurring once and the leading ten covering about 15%. The chain carries TRBV27 and TRBJ1-1, with D hard to call. The receptor comes from a man aged 25 to 40 in good health. The specimen sequenced was blood. CDR3 coding DNA: TGTGCCAGCAGTTTTGCCATAGGCCTGGACACTGAAGCTTTCTTT. Its translation: CASSFAIGLDTEAFF.